Below are 6 T cell receptor beta chains sequenced from a single sample in a study of T cell repertoires in cytomegalovirus infection. TCRdb reprocessed the reads via MiXCR and lists one record per CDR3 protein. The data contain roughly 320,000 distinct CDR3 sequences, more than 8% of them singletons. The source material was PBMCs. The receptors come from a human donor in good health (CMV status not recorded). Some clones in this sample may be carry-over from other donors' samples.

V and J are TRBV9 and TRBJ2-4; TRBD2 aligns across 7 bases. CDR3 length equals 16 residues. Per the germline V gene, CDR1 is SGDLS and CDR2 is YYNGEE. J gave up 0 bases and V 4 bases, and 7 bases lay outside the gene matches. The CDR3 DNA follows: TGTGCCAGCAGCCCCCGGGGAGGGGTAGCCAAAAACATTCAGTACTTC. Translating it yields CASSPRGGVAKNIQYF.

This clonotype has ten or more counts. The chain couples TRBV20-1 to TRBJ2-7, with D perhaps TRBD1 (5 bases). The length of the CDR3 is 13 residues. Trimming pared 1 base from V and 7 bases from J, leaving 14 bases between. CDR1 DFQATT and CDR2 SNEGSKA come from the germline V gene (reference sequence). CDR3 loop: CSARGGGAGEQYF. For the CDR3, the DNA is TGCAGTGCTAGAGGTGGTGGGGCAGGGGAGCAGTACTTC.

This clonotype was observed many times. V is TRBV15 and J is TRBJ1-2; no firm D call. Trimming pared 0 bases from V and 4 bases from J, leaving 9 bases between. Germline CDR1 LNHNV, CDR2 YYDKDF (reference sequence). This CDR3 comprises 14 residues. This chain's CDR3 is CATSREKGPYGYTF. The CDR3 nucleotides read TGTGCCACCAGCAGAGAAAAGGGCCCCTATGGCTACACCTTC.

At least ten counts were recorded for this clonotype. The CDR3 is CASSESRDSEQFF. The CDR3 bases are TGTGCCAGCAGTGAGTCCCGAGACAGTGAGCAGTTCTTC. The rearrangement uses TRBV2 and TRBJ2-1, with a weak D call TRBD1 (5 bases). Trimming cost V 3 bases and J 9 bases, with 12 bases left between them. The CDR3 totals 13 residues. Germline V gene lookup returns CDR1 SNHLY and CDR2 FYNNEI.

The gene calls are TRBV6-2 or TRBV6-3 and TRBJ2-3; no firm D call. Trimming removed 10 bases at V and 1 base at J, with 12 bases between. The CDR3 is 13 amino acids. Germline-derived CDR1 and CDR2 are MNHEY and SVGEGT. CDR3 DNA: TGTGCCACCGGAGAGGTGCGCACAGATACGCAGTATTTT. As protein: CATGEVRTDTQYF.

This clonotype came up many times. The rearrangement joins TRBV7-8 to TRBJ2-1, with D unclear. Per the germline V gene, CDR1 is SGHVS and CDR2 is FQNEAQ. CDR3 length: 12 residues. Trimming removed 4 bases at V and 12 bases at J, with 13 bases between. CDR3 in DNA: TGTGCCAGCAGCTCGGGTTCCCCGTGGCAGTTCTTC. Translated: CASSSGSPWQFF. The full variable domain, its missing parts supplied by reference TRBV7-8 and TRBJ2-1, is GAGVSQSPRYKVAKRGQDVALRCDPISGHVSLFWYQQALGQGPEFLTYFQNEAQLDKSGLPSDRFFAERPEGSVSTLKIQRTQQEDSAVYLCASSSGSPWQFFGPGTRLTVL.